This T cell receptor beta chain was recorded in a study of chemoradiotherapy in HPV16-positive cancers. This clone came up once. What it recognizes is unknown. This CDR3 comprises 14 residues. The ends were cut back, 2 bases at V and 2 bases at J, with 7 bases in the middle. In germline, CDR1 is SEHNR, CDR2 FQNEAQ (reference sequence). Whole-study findings and limits: Candidate HPV-specific clones and E7-related TCR motifs grew in tumor during treatment. HPV-specific T cells were functionally defined from only two HPV16-positive patients.

Over chemoradiotherapy, repertoires were sampled more than once. Only in-frame clones appear in the TCRdb table, and some are missing; sequencing was by immunoSEQ multiplex PCR. The sample lists some 28,000 clones; 75% to 90% were seen once. The rearrangement uses TRBV7-9 and TRBJ2-1; possible D gene TRBD1, 5 bases. The sequencing here drew on blood, taken from a patient who underwent chemoradiotherapy. The sequence derives from a human donor with HPV-associated anogenital cancer. The CDR3 reads CASSLSTAYNEQFF. Written as DNA, the CDR3 is TGTGCCAGCAGCTTATCGACAGCCTACAATGAGCAGTTCTTC.